These 13 T cell receptor beta chains originate from one sample sequenced in a study of blood T cell repertoires in COVID-19. Method: immunoSEQ multiplex PCR; TCRdb's copy keeps in-frame clones and lacks some. The sample includes approximately 100,000 clones, roughly 87% of them seen just once. Source material: peripheral blood. The receptors stem from a man aged 65 to 85 with acute or convalescent COVID-19.

This chain connects TRBV6-5 to TRBJ2-7, with D possibly TRBD1 on 6 matching bases. V dropped 8 bases and J dropped 2 bases, with 19 bases sitting between them. The CDR3 is 15 residues long. Germline lookup yields CDR1 MNHEY and CDR2 SVGAGI. In nucleotides, the CDR3 is TGTGCCAGCGGTACGGTCGGCAGGGGTACCTACGAGCAGTACTTC. Protein sequence: CASGTVGRGTYEQYF.

The chain has TRBV27 and TRBJ2-2, with TRBD2 matching 7 bases. J gave up 4 bases and V 5 bases, and 10 bases lay outside the gene matches. Per the germline V gene, CDR1 is MNHEY and CDR2 is SMNVEV (reference sequence). The CDR3 is made up of 16 amino acids. The CDR3 nucleotides read TGTGCCAGCAGTCGGGGGGAGGGTCCGGTCACCGGGGAGCTGTTTTTT. It yields the protein CASSRGEGPVTGELFF.

This chain connects TRBV7-9 to TRBJ1-5; 10 nucleotides line up with TRBD1. V lost 5 bases and J lost 6; bases outside the gene matches: 10. This CDR3 region has 16 residues. CDR1 and CDR2 from the germline V gene are SEHNR and FQNEAQ (reference sequence). The DNA for the CDR3 is TGTGCCAGCAGCCAAGGGGACAGGGGACGGGGTCAGCCCCAGCATTTT. This encodes CASSQGDRGRGQPQHF. The full variable domain, its missing parts supplied by reference TRBV7-9 and TRBJ1-5, is DTGVSQNPRHKITKRGQNVTFRCDPISEHNRLYWYRQTLGQGPEFLTYFQNEAQLEKSRLLSDRFSAERPKGSFSTLEIQRTEQGDSAMYLCASSQGDRGRGQPQHFGDGTRLSIL.

The rearrangement uses TRBV5-1 and TRBJ2-5, with 8 nucleotides matching TRBD2. The V gene end was trimmed by 0 bases and the J gene end by 2 bases; junction bases not matched to a gene: 0. This CDR3 contains 14 residues. CDR1 SGHRS and CDR2 YFSETQ come from the germline V gene. The CDR3 here is CASSLAGGQETQYF. CDR3 DNA sequence: TGCGCCAGCAGCTTGGCGGGGGGGCAAGAGACCCAGTACTTC.

The chain has TRBV11-2 and TRBJ2-7; D is unclear. Trimming left V 6 bases short and J 0 bases short, with 12 bases between. CDR3 length: 14 residues. Per the germline V gene, CDR1 is SGHAT and CDR2 is FQNNGV. CDR3 nucleotide sequence: TGTGCCAGCAGGACTCTTCGATACTCCTACGAGCAGTACTTC. Its translation: CASRTLRYSYEQYF.

The CDR3 DNA follows: TGTGCCATCAGTGAGTCCAGGGGACGGAATCAGCCCCAGCATTTT. Translation: CAISESRGRNQPQHF. This chain connects TRBV10-3 to TRBJ1-5; D is perhaps TRBD1 (6 bases). Germline V gene sequence: CDR1 ENHRY, CDR2 SYGVKD. Deletions cut 0 bases from V and 4 bases from J, with 10 bases between. This CDR3 is 15 amino acids long.

The V and J genes are TRBV18 and TRBJ2-4; 9 bases map to TRBD1. The germline V gene encodes CDR1 KGHSH and CDR2 LQKENI. V trimming: 3 bases; J trimming: 0 bases; junction bases outside the gene matches: 9. The CDR3 has 18 residues. The CDR3: CASSPFRDRVLAKNIQYF. The DNA for the CDR3 is TGTGCCAGCTCACCTTTCCGGGACAGGGTTCTAGCCAAAAACATTCAGTACTTC.

V gene TRBV3-1 (or the pseudogene TRBV3-2) combines with J gene TRBJ1-5; D is possibly TRBD1 (5 bases). Germline V CDR1 and CDR2: LGHDT, YNNKEL (reference sequence). V was cut by 3 bases and J by 9 bases, with 15 bases left in between. This CDR3 comprises 14 residues. CDR3 bases: TGTGCCAGCAGCCACGCAACGGTGGGGGGGCCCCAGCATTTT. Protein: CASSHATVGGPQHF.

This clone was detected once. CDR3 sequence: CASSFSSGSYGYTF. The CDR3 nucleotides read TGCGCCAGCAGCTTCTCCTCCGGGTCTTATGGCTACACCTTC. The gene calls are TRBV5-1 and TRBJ1-2; D remains ambiguous. The V end was cut by 2 bases, the J end by 5 bases, with 13 bases between. CDR1 is SGHRS, CDR2 YFSETQ, per germline. The CDR3 has 14 residues.

The chain has TRBV6-2 or TRBV6-3 and TRBJ2-1; 7 bases are a match to TRBD1. V shed 6 bases, J shed 3 bases, and the junction held 8 bases outside the gene matches. CDR3 length: 15 amino acids. Per the germline V gene, CDR1 is MNHEY and CDR2 is SVGEGT. For the CDR3, the DNA is TGTGCCAGCAGCCTCCGACAGGGAAGCTACAATGAGCAGTTCTTC. As protein: CASSLRQGSYNEQFF.

This chain connects TRBV9 to TRBJ2-7; 11 bases are a match to TRBD1. V was clipped by 4 bases and J by 7 bases; unmatched bases: 4. The germline V gene encodes CDR1 SGDLS and CDR2 YYNGEE. This CDR3 has 13 residues. The CDR3: CASSLGTGGEQYV. The CDR3 bases are TGTGCCAGCAGCTTGGGGACAGGGGGAGAGCAGTACGTC.

This clone came up a few times. The chain employs TRBV7-3 and TRBJ1-2; D not resolved. Germline V gene sequence: CDR1 SGHTA, CDR2 FQGTGA. Trimming removed 2 bases at V and 8 bases at J, with 12 bases between. This CDR3 has 13 residues. CDR3 residues: CASSLQNGLGYTF. CDR3 bases: TGTGCCAGCAGCTTACAGAATGGCTTAGGCTACACCTTC.

V and J are TRBV19 and TRBJ1-1; 8 nucleotides match TRBD1. This CDR3 spans 13 amino acids. The germline gives CDR1 LNHDA, CDR2 SQIVND (reference sequence). V dropped 7 bases and J dropped 7; count of bases not matched to a gene: 8. The CDR3 nucleotides are TGTGCCAGTACCGGACAGGGCACACTTGAAGCTTTCTTT. This translates into CASTGQGTLEAFF.